This entry features one T cell receptor beta chain sequence. Autoimmune disease history or systemic immunosuppression led to patients being barred. These data originate in a study of OX40 agonist ivuxolimab in advanced cancers. The CDR3 extends over 14 amino acids. Per germline, CDR1 SGDLS and CDR2 YYNGEE. V was clipped by 4 bases and J by 3 bases, with 13 bases between them. The protocol was immunoSEQ multiplex PCR, while the TCRdb copy is restricted to in-frame clones and leaves out a portion. The table lists approximately 69,000 clones, around 94% of them singletons, with less than 20% in the top ten.

The material was CD4+ or CD8+ T cells sorted from blood, obtained in a trial of the OX40 agonist ivuxolimab. The chain carries TRBV9 and TRBJ1-2; D not resolved. This receptor was taken from an adult with an advanced solid tumor such as melanoma, head and neck, liver or kidney cancer. CDR3 residues: CASSPAYGYYGYTF. The CDR3 region has the DNA TGTGCCAGCAGCCCGGCGTACGGCTACTATGGCTACACCTTC.